This TCR beta chain was recorded in a study of T cell changes during pregnancy in multiple sclerosis. Assay: immunoSEQ multiplex PCR; the TCRdb copy retains only in-frame clones and omits some. Among about 77,000 clones, 89% were seen once, and the ten largest hold approximately 1.9%. The V gene's germline CDR1 is SGHNT and CDR2 YYREEE (reference sequence). V was clipped by 6 bases and J by 7 bases; unmatched bases: 11. This CDR3 region has 15 residues. J is TRBJ2-1 and V is TRBV5-4; 9 positions match TRBD2. The origin of this receptor is a female donor with multiple sclerosis, enrolled in a pregnancy study. The source was peripheral blood, collected before pregnancy. The CDR3 is CASTRGGGARNEQFF. CDR3 bases: TGTGCCAGCACCCGGGGCGGGGGGGCCCGTAATGAGCAGTTCTTC.